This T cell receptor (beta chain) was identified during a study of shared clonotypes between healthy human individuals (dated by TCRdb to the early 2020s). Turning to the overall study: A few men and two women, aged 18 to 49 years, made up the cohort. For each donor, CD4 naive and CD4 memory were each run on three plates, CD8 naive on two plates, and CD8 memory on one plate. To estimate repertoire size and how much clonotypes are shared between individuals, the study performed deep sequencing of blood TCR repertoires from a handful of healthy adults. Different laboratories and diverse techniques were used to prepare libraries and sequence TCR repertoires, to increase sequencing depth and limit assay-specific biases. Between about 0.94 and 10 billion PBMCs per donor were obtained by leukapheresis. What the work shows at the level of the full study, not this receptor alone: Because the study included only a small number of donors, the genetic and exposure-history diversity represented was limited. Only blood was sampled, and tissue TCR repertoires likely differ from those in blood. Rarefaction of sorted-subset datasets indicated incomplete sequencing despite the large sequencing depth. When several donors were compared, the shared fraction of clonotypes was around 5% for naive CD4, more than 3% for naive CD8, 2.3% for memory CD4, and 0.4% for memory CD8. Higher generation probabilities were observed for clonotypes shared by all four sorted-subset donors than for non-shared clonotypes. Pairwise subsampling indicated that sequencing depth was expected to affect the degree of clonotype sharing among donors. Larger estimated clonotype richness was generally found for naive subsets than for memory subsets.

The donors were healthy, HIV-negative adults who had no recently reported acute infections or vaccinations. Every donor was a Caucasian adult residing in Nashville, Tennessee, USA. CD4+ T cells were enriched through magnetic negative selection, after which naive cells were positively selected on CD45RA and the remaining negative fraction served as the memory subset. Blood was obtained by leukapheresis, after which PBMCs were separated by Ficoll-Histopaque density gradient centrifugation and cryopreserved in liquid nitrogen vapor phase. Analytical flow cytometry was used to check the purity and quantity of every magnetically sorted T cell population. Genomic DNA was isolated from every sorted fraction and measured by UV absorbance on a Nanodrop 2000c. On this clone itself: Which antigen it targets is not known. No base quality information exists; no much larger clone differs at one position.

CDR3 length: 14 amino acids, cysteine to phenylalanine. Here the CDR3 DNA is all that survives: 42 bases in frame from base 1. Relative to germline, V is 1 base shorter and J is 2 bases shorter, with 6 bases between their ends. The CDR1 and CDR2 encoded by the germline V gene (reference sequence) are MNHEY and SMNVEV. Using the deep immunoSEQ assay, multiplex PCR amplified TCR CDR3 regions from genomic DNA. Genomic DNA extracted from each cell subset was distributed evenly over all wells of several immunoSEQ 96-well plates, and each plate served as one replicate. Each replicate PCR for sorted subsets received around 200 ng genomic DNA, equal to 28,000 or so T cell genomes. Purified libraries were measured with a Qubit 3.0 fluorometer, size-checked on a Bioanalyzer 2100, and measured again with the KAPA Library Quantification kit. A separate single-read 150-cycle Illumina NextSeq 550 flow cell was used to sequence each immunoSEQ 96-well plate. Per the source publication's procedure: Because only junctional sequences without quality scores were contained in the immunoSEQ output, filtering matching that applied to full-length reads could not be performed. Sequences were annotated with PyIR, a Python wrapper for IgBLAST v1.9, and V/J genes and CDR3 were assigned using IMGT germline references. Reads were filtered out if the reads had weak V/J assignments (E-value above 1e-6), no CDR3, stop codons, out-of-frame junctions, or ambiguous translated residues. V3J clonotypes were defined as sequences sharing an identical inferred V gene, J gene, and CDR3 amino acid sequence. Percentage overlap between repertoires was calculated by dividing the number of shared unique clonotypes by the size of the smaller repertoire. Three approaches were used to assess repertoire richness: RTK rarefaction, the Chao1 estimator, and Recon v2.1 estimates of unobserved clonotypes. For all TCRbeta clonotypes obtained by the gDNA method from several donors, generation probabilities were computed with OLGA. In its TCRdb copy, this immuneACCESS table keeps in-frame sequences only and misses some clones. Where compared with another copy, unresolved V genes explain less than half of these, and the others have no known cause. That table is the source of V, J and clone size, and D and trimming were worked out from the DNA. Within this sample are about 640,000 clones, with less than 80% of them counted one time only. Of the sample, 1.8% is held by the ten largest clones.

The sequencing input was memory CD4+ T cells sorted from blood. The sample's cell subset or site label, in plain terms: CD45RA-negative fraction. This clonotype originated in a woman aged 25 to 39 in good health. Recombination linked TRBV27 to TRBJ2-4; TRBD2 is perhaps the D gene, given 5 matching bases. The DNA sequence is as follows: TGTGCCAGCAGTTTATACGGGACCAAAAACATTCAGTACTTC. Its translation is CASSLYGTKNIQYF.